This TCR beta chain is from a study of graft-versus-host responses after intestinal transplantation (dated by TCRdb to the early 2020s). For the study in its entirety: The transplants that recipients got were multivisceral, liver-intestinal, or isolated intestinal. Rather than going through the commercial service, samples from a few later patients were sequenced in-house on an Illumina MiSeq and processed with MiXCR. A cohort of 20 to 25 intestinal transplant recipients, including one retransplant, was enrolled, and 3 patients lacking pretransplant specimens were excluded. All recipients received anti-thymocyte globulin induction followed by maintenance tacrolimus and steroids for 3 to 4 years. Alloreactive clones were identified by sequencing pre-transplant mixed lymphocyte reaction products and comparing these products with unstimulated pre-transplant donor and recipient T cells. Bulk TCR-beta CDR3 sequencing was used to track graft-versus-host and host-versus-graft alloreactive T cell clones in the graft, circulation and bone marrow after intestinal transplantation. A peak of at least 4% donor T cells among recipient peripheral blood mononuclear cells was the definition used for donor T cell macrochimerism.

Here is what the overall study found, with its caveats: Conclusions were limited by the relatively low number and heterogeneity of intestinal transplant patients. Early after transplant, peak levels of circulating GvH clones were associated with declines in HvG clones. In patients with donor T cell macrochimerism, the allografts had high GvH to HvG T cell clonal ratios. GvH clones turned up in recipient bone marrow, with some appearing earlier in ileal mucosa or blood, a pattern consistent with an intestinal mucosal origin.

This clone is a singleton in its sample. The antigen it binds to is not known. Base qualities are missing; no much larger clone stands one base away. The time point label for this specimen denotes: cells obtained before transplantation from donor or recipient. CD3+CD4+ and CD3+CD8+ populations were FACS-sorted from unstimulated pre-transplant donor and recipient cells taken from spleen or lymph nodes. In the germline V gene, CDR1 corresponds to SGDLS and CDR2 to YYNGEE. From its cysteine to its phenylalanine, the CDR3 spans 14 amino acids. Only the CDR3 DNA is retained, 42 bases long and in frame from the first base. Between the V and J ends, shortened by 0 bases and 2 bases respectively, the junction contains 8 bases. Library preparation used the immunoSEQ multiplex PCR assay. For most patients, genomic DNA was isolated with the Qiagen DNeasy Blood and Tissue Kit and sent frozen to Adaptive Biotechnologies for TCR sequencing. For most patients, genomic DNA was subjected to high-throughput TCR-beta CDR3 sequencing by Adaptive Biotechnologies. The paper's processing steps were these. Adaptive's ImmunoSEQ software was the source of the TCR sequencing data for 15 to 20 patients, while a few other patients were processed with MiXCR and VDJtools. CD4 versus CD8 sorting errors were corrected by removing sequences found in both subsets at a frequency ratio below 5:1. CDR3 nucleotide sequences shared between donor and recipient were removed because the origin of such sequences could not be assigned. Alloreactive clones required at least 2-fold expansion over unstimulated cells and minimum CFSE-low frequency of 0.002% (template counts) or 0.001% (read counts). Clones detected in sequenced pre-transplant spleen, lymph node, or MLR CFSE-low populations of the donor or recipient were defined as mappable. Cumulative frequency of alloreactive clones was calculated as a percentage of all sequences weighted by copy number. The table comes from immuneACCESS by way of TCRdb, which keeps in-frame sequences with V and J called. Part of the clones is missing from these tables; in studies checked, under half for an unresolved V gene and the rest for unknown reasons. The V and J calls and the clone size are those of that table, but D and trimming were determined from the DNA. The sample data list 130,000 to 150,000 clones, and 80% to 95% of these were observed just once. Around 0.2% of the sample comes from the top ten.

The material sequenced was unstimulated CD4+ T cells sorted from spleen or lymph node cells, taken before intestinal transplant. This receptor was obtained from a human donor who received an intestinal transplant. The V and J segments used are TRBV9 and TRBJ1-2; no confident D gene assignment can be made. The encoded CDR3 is CASSVGASNYGYTF. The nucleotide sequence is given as TGTGCCAGCAGCGTAGGTGCGTCGAACTATGGCTACACCTTC.